One sample yielded the 8 T cell receptor beta chains listed below, sequenced in a study of Ad26.COV2.S vaccination and SARS-CoV-2 variants. Assay used: immunoSEQ multiplex PCR; TCRdb lists only in-frame clones, some missing. The sample yields 410,000 or so clones, about 93% seen once. The treatment is: some 20 received Ad26.COV2.S at low or high dose, single or two shots; 5 received placebo; per-sample allocation not given. Vaccine and placebo recipients were sampled on day 63 after the first injection. The sample was peripheral blood, taken in a trial of Ad26.COV2.S vaccine versus placebo. Receptors originate from a person between 18 and 65 years old who received the Ad26.COV2.S COVID-19 vaccine or a placebo.

This rearrangement joins TRBV5-6 to TRBJ2-1; D may match TRBD1 or TRBD2 (5 bases each). CDR1 and CDR2 (germline): SGHDT, YYEEEE. V gave up 0 bases and J gave up 2 bases, with 12 bases separating them. The CDR3 length is 16 residues. CDR3: CASSLAGAGTYNEQFF. The CDR3 coding sequence is TGTGCCAGCAGCTTGGCCGGGGCGGGTACCTACAATGAGCAGTTCTTC. Full variable domain (outside the CDR3, taken from reference TRBV5-6 and TRBJ2-1): DAGVTQSPTHLIKTRGQQVTLRCSPKSGHDTVSWYQQALGQGPQFIFQYYEEEERQRGNFPDRFSGHQFPNYSSELNVNALLLGDSALYLCASSLAGAGTYNEQFFGPGTRLTVL.

The chain is built from TRBV5-5 and TRBJ2-1; D not resolved. CDR1 is SGHKS and CDR2 is YYEKEE in the germline V gene (reference sequence). The CDR3 is made up of 13 amino acids. V was clipped by 0 bases and J by 7 bases, with 8 bases between them. The CDR3 here is CASSLALPNEQFF. The CDR3 nucleotides are TGTGCCAGCAGCTTGGCCCTACCAAATGAGCAGTTCTTC.

The genes are TRBV7-8 and TRBJ1-3; no clear D. Germline CDR1 is SGHVS and CDR2 is FQNEAQ. The ends were cut back, 5 bases at V and 7 bases at J, with 6 bases in the middle. The CDR3 has 11 amino acids. The CDR3 reads CASSLGNTIYF. The CDR3 bases are TGTGCCAGCAGCCTGGGGAACACCATATATTTT. Using reference TRBV7-8 and TRBJ1-3 for the parts outside the CDR3, the full variable domain is GAGVSQSPRYKVAKRGQDVALRCDPISGHVSLFWYQQALGQGPEFLTYFQNEAQLDKSGLPSDRFFAERPEGSVSTLKIQRTQQEDSAVYLCASSLGNTIYFGEGSWLTVV.

This clone was picked up a small number of times. V gene TRBV12-3 or TRBV12-4 combines with J gene TRBJ2-1; D is ambiguous. V lost 2 bases and J 6 bases, leaving 2 bases between the germline ends. CDR3 length: 11 amino acids. CDR3 region: CASSLLNEQFF. CDR3 sequence (DNA): TGTGCCAGCAGTTTACTCAATGAGCAGTTCTTC.

The chain combines TRBV29-1 with TRBJ2-1; maybe TRBD2 (6 bases). Germline V gene sequence: CDR1 SQVTM, CDR2 ANQGSEA. Trimming cost V 4 bases and J 1 base, with 17 bases left between them. This CDR3 comprises 16 residues. CDR3 in DNA: TGCAGCGTTGGGGGTCGGGCGGGAAAGTCCTACAATGAGCAGTTCTTC. This codes for CSVGGRAGKSYNEQFF.

The chain recombines TRBV19 with TRBJ2-7; D remains unclear. V gave up 9 bases and J gave up 8 bases, with 8 bases separating them. This CDR3 spans 9 amino acids. CDR1 and CDR2 (germline): LNHDA, SQIVND (reference sequence). The CDR3 protein is CARVQKQYF. The CDR3 DNA follows: TGTGCCAGGGTCCAGAAGCAGTACTTC.

The V and J genes are TRBV4-3 and TRBJ2-7, with D unresolved. Trimming pared 1 base from V and 7 bases from J, leaving 11 bases between. The germline gives CDR1 LGHNA, CDR2 YSLEER. The CDR3 extends over 13 amino acids. CDR3 coding DNA: TGCGCCAGCAGCCAAGGAGAAGGTCGTGAGCAGTACTTC. Translation gives CASSQGEGREQYF.

The chain has TRBV6-1 and TRBJ1-1, with TRBD1 as a possible D gene (6 bases). The V gene's germline CDR1 is MNHNS and CDR2 SASEGT. The CDR3 loop spans 14 amino acids. V was clipped by 2 bases and J by 7 bases, with 14 bases between them. Here the CDR3 reads CASSERGHTNEAFF. The CDR3 DNA follows: TGTGCCAGCAGTGAACGGGGACACACGAATGAAGCTTTCTTT.